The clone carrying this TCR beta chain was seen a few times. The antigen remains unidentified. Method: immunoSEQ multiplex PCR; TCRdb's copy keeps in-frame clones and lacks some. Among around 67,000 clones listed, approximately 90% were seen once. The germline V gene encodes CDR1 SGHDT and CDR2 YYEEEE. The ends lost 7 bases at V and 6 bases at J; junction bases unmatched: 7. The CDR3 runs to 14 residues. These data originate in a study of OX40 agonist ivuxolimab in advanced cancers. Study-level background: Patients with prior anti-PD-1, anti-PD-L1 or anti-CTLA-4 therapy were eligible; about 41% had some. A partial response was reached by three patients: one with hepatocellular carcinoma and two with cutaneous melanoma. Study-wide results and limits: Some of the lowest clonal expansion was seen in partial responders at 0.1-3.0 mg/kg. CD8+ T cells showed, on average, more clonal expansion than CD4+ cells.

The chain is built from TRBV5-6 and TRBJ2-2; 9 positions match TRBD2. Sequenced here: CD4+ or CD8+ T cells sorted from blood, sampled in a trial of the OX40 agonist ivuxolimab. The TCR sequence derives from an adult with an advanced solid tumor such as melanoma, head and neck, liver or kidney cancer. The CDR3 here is CASLRGLAAGELFF. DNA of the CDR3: TGTGCCAGCCTGCGGGGACTAGCTGCCGGGGAGCTGTTTTTT. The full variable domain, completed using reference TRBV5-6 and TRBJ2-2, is DAGVTQSPTHLIKTRGQQVTLRCSPKSGHDTVSWYQQALGQGPQFIFQYYEEEERQRGNFPDRFSGHQFPNYSSELNVNALLLGDSALYLCASLRGLAAGELFFGEGSRLTVL.